Listed here are 2 T cell receptor beta chains from one sample, sequenced in a study of shared clonotypes between healthy human individuals. The method was immunoSEQ multiplex PCR; TCRdb's version includes in-frame clones alone and lacks a portion of them. The sample has about half a million clones, 65% to 85% seen once. The specimen sequenced was PBMCs. These receptors originate from a woman aged 40 to 49 in good health. Some clones in this sample may be carry-over from other donors' samples.

This sequence joins TRBV7-2 and TRBJ2-7; D is undetermined. V was pared by 1 base and J by 4 bases, with 14 bases between. This CDR3 is 15 amino acids long. Germline V gives CDR1 SGHTA, CDR2 FQGNSA. The DNA for the CDR3 is TGTGCCAGCAGCTTAGTGGGAACGAGTCCGTACGAGCAGTACTTC. Residues: CASSLVGTSPYEQYF. Combining the CDR3 with reference TRBV7-2 and TRBJ2-7 gives the whole variable domain GAGVSQSPSNKVTEKGKDVELRCDPISGHTALYWYRQSLGQGLEFLIYFQGNSAPDKSGLPSDRFSAERTGGSVSTLTIQRTQQEDSAVYLCASSLVGTSPYEQYFGPGTRLTVT.

The count of this clone is one. This chain connects TRBV7-3 to TRBJ2-5, with 9 bases identical to TRBD2. V lost 5 bases, J lost 5 bases, and 12 bases stayed unmatched. This CDR3 comprises 16 residues. Germline V gives CDR1 SGHTA, CDR2 FQGTGA. The chain's CDR3 is CASSQGLAPGLETQYF. For the CDR3, the DNA is TGTGCCAGCAGCCAAGGACTAGCGCCCGGGTTGGAGACCCAGTACTTC.